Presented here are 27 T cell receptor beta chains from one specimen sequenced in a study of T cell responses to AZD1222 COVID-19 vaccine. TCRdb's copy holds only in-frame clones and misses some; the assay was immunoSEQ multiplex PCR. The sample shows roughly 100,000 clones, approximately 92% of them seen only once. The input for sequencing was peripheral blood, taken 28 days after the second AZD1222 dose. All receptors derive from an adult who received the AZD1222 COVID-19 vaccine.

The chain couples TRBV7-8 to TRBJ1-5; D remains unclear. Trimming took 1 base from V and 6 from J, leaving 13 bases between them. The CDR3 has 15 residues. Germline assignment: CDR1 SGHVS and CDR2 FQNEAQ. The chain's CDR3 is CASSLVGGSGQPQHF. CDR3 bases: TGTGCCAGCAGCTTAGTAGGTGGTTCGGGTCAGCCCCAGCATTTT.

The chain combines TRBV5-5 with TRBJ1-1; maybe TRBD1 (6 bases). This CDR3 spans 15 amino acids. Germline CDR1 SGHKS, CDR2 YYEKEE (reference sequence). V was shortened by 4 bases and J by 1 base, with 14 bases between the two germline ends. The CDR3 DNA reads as TGTGCCAGCAGCCGTACAGGGCTTCGGAACACTGAAGCTTTCTTT. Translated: CASSRTGLRNTEAFF. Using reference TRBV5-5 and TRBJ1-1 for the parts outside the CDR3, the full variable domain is DAGVTQSPTHLIKTRGQQVTLRCSPISGHKSVSWYQQVLGQGPQFIFQYYEKEERGRGNFPDRFSARQFPNYSSELNVNALLLGDSALYLCASSRTGLRNTEAFFGQGTRLTVV.

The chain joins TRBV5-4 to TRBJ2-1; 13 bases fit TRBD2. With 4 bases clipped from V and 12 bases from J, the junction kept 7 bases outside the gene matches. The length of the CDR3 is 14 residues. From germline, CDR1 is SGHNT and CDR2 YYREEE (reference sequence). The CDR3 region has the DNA TGTGCCAGCAGCACGGGACTAGCGGGAAGATTGCAGTTCTTC. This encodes CASSTGLAGRLQFF.

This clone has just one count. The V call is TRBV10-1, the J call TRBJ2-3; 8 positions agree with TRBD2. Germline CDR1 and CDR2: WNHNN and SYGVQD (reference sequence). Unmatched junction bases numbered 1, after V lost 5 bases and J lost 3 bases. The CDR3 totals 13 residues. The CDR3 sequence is CASSLAGTDTQYF. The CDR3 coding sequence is TGCGCCAGCAGTTTAGCGGGAACAGATACGCAGTATTTT.

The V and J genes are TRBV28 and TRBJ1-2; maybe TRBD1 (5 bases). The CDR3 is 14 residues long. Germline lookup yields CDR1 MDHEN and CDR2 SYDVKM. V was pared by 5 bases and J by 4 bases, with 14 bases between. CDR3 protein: CASSLVGDSYGYTF. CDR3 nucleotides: TGTGCCAGCAGTCTGGTGGGGGACTCCTATGGCTACACCTTC.

Here the CDR3 DNA reads TGTGCCAGCAGCAAAGAGCTTAACAGCAGGGAACAAGAGACCCAGTACTTC. Translated, it gives CASSKELNSREQETQYF. The chain is built from TRBV21-1 and TRBJ2-5; the tabulated D call, TRBD1, remains unverified against the DNA. TRBV21-1 is a pseudogene segment. This CDR3 spans 17 amino acids.

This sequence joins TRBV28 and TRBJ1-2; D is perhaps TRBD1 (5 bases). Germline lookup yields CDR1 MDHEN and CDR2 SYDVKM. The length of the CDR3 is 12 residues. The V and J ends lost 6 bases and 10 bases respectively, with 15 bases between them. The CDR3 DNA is TGTGCCAGCAGGCCCCCGACAGACTCCTACACCTTC. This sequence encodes CASRPPTDSYTF.

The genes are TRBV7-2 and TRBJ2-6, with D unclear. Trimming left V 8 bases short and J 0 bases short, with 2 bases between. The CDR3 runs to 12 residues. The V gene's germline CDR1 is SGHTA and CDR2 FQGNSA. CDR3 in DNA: TGTGCCAGCCGCTCTGGGGCCAACGTCCTGACTTTC. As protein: CASRSGANVLTF.

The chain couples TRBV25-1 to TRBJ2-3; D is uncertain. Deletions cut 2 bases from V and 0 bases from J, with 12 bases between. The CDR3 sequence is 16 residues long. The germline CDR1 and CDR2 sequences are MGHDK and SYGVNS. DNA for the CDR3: TGTGCCAGCAGTGAAGGGCCGACATCTAGCACAGATACGCAGTATTTT. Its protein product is CASSEGPTSSTDTQYF.

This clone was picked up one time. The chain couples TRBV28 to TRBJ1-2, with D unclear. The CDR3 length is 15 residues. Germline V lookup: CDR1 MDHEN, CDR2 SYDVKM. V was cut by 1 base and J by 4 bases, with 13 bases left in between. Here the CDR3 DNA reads TGTGCCAGCAGTTTATTAGGGCGCGGATTCTATGGCTACACCTTC. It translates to CASSLLGRGFYGYTF.

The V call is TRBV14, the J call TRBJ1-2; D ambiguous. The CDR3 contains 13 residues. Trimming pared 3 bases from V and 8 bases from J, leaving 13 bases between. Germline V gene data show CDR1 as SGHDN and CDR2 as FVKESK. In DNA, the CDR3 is TGTGCCAGCAGCCACGGAATACCGGGGGGCTACACCTTC. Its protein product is CASSHGIPGGYTF.

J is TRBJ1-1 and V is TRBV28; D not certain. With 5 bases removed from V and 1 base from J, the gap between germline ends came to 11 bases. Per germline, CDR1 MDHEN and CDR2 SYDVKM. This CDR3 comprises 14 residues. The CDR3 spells CASSPPTGNTEAFF. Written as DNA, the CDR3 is TGTGCCAGCAGTCCACCCACGGGGAACACTGAAGCTTTCTTT. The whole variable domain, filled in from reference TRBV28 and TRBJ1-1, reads DVKVTQSSRYLVKRTGEKVFLECVQDMDHENMFWYRQDPGLGLRLIYFSYDVKMKEKGDIPEGYSVSREKKERFSLILESASTNQTSMYLCASSPPTGNTEAFFGQGTRLTVV.

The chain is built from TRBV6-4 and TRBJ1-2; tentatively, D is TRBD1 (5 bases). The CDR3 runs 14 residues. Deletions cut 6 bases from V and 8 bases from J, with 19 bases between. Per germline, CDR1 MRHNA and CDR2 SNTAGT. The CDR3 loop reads CASSDGQGRWGYTF. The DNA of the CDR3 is TGTGCCAGCAGCGACGGGCAGGGAAGGTGGGGCTACACCTTC.

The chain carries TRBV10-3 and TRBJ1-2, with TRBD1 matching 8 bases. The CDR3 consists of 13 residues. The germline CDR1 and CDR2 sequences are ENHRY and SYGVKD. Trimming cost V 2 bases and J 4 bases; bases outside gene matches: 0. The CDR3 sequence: CAISEGTGYGYTF. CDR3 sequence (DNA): TGTGCCATCAGTGAGGGGACAGGCTATGGCTACACCTTC.

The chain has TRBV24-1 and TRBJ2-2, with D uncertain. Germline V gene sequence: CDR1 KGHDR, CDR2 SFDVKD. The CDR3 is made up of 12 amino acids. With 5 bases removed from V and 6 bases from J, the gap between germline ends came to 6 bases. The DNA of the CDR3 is TGTGCCACCAGTGTCAATGCCGGGGAGCTGTTTTTT. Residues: CATSVNAGELFF.

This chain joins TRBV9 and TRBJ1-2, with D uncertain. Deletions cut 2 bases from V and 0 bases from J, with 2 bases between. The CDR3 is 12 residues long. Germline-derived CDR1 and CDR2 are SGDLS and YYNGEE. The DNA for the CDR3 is TGTGCCAGCAGCGTCTCTAACTATGGCTACACCTTC. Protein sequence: CASSVSNYGYTF.

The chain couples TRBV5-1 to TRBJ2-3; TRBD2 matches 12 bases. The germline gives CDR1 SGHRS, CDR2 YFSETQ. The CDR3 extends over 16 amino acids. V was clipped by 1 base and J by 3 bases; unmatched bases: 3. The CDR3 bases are TGCGCCAGCAGCTTGCGGCTAGCGGGAGGGACAGATACGCAGTATTTT. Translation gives CASSLRLAGGTDTQYF.

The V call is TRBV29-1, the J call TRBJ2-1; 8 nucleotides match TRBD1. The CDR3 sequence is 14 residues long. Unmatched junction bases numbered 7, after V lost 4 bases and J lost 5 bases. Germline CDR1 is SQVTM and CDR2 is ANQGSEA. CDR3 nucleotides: TGCAGCGTTGTCCTAGGACAGGGAGACAATGAGCAGTTCTTC. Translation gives CSVVLGQGDNEQFF.

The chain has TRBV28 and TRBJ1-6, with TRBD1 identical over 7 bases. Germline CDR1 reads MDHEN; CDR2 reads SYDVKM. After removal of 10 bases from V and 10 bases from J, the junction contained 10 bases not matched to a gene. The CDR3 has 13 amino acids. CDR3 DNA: TGTGCCACCCGAAGGGGGCAAGGGTCACCCCTCCACTTT. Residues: CATRRGQGSPLHF.

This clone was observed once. In DNA form, the CDR3 reads TGTGCCTGGACCCGAGGGGGGAACACTGAAGCTTTCTTT. Translated: CAWTRGGNTEAFF. The chain is built from TRBV30 and TRBJ1-1; TRBD1 might be the D (6 bases). Germline lookup yields CDR1 GTSNPN and CDR2 SVGIG (reference sequence). The CDR3 consists of 13 residues. Deletions cut 4 bases from V and 1 base from J, with 10 bases between. Drawing the rest from reference TRBV30 and TRBJ1-1, the complete variable domain is SQTIHQWPATLVQPVGSPLSLECTVEGTSNPNLYWYRQAAGRGLQLLFYSVGIGQISSEVPQNLSASRPQDRQFILSSKKLLLSDSGFYLCAWTRGGNTEAFFGQGTRLTVV.

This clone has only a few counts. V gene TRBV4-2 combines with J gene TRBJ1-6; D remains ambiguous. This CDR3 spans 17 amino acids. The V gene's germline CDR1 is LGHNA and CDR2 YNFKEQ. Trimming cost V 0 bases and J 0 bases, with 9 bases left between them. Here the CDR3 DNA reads TGTGCCAGCAGCCAAGATGACACAAGCTCCTATAATTCACCCCTCCACTTT. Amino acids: CASSQDDTSSYNSPLHF.

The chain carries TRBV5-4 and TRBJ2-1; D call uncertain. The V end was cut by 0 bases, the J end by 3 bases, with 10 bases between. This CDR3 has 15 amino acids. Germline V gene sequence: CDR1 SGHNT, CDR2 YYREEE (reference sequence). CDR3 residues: CASSLVGGYYNEQFF. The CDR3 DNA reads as TGTGCCAGCAGCTTGGTTGGTGGTTACTACAATGAGCAGTTCTTC. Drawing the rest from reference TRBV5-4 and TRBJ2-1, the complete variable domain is ETGVTQSPTHLIKTRGQQVTLRCSSQSGHNTVSWYQQALGQGPQFIFQYYREEENGRGNFPPRFSGLQFPNYSSELNVNALELDDSALYLCASSLVGGYYNEQFFGPGTRLTVL.

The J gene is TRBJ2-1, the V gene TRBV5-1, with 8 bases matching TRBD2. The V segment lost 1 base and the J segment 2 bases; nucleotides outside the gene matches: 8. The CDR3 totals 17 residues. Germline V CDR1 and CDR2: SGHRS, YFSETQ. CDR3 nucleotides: TGCGCCAGCAGCTTGACGGTTCGGGAGGGCCCCTACAATGAGCAGTTCTTC. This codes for CASSLTVREGPYNEQFF.

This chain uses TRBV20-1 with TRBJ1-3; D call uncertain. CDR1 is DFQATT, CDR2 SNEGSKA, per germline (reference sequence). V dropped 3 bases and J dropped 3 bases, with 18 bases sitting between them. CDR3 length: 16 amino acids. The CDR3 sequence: CSASFSGQRLGNTIYF. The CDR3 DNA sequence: TGCAGTGCTAGTTTCTCCGGCCAGAGGCTTGGAAACACCATATATTTT.

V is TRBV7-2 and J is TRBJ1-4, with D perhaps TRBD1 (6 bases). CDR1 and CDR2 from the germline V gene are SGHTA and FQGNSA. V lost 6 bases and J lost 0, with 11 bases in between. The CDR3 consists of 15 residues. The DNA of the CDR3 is TGTGCCAGCAGACTTACAGGGCCAACTAATGAAAAACTGTTTTTT. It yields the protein CASRLTGPTNEKLFF.

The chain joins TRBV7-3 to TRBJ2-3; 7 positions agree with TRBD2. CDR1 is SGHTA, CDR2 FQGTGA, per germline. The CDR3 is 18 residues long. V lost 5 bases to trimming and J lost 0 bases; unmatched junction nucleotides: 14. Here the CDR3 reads CASSPPGLQSPSTDTQYF. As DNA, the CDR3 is TGTGCCAGCAGCCCGCCGGGACTACAATCCCCTAGCACAGATACGCAGTATTTT.

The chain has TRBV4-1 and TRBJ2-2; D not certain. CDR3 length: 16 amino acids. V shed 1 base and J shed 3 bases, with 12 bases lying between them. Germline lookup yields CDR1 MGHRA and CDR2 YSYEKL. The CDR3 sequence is CASSQARVRHTGELFF. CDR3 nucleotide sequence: TGCGCCAGCAGCCAAGCCCGGGTGAGGCACACCGGGGAGCTGTTTTTT.